Described below is a single T cell receptor beta chain sequence and its context. Its antigen is still unknown. The sample originates from a study of CD8 T cell repertoires and HIV-1 epitope variants. Clones were sequenced by immunoSEQ multiplex PCR, and TCRdb holds only the in-frame ones, with some missing. This sample has a few thousand clones, with 60% to 65% found just once. This sequence was found in a male donor with HIV. Sequencing was done on a sample of cultured CD8+ T cells derived from PBMCs.

CDR3: CASSLAGESSYNEQFF. In nucleotides, the CDR3 is TGTGCCAGCAGCTTGGCTGGCGAAAGCTCCTACAATGAGCAGTTCTTC. The chain uses TRBV5-6 and TRBJ2-1; D is ambiguous. Germline loops: CDR1 SGHDT, CDR2 YYEEEE. V lost 0 bases, J lost 0 bases, and 10 bases lay in between. This CDR3 has 16 residues.